Listed below are T cell receptor beta chains from one sample, sequenced in a study of cytomegalovirus exposure and HLA in healthy donors. Profiling relied on immunoSEQ multiplex PCR, and the TCRdb table lists in-frame clones only, not all of them. The sample shows some 180,000 clones, about 10% of them seen only once. Specimen: PBMCs. The receptors were sampled from a woman aged 25 to 45 in good health and CMV-seropositive. Each CDR3 is given with its conserved first and last residue. D genes are given only for firm matches. Clone size appears in some rows only: once, few, many, or a class for an expanded clone.

J gene: TRBJ2-3
clone size: -
D gene: -
V gene: TRBV27
CDR3 DNA: TGTGCCAGCTTTGGACTGACCACAGATACGCAGTATTTT
CDR3 protein: CASFGLTTDTQYF

J gene: TRBJ1-3
clone size: few
D gene: -
V gene: TRBV25-1
CDR3 DNA: TGTGCCACCGTCGGGACTGCTGGAAACACCATATATTTT
CDR3 protein: CATVGTAGNTIYF

J gene: TRBJ1-1
clone size: few
D gene: -
V gene: TRBV5-1
CDR3 DNA: TGCGCCAGCAGTTTGGGTCTTGCGGGGGGGACTGAAGCTTTCTTT
CDR3 protein: CASSLGLAGGTEAFF

J gene: TRBJ2-1
clone size: -
D gene: TRBD2
V gene: TRBV19
CDR3 DNA: TGTGCCAGTACCCAACTAGCGGGATCCGCCAATGAGCAGTTCTTC
CDR3 protein: CASTQLAGSANEQFF

J gene: TRBJ1-5
clone size: -
D gene: -
V gene: TRBV27
CDR3 DNA: TGTGCCAGCAGTTTATCTGCCAGAAGGATGCTAGGTAATCAGCCCCAGCATTTT
CDR3 protein: CASSLSARRMLGNQPQHF

J gene: TRBJ1-2
clone size: few
D gene: TRBD1
V gene: TRBV5-1
CDR3 DNA: TGCGCCAGCAGCTTGGGACAGGGGTTCTATGGCTACACCTTC
CDR3 protein: CASSLGQGFYGYTF

J gene: TRBJ1-4
clone size: -
D gene: TRBD1
V gene: TRBV15
CDR3 DNA: TGTGCCACCACCCTCCCAGGGGGCGCGGGGGTAAAACTGTTTTTT
CDR3 protein: CATTLPGGAGVKLFF

J gene: TRBJ1-4
clone size: -
D gene: TRBD1
V gene: TRBV30
CDR3 DNA: TGTGCCGCCTCGTGGGGACAGGGGGCAAAACTGTTTTTT
CDR3 protein: CAASWGQGAKLFF

J gene: TRBJ2-1
clone size: few
D gene: -
V gene: TRBV12-2
CDR3 DNA: TGTGCAAGTCGCTTTACCATAGCGGGCTCCTACAATGAGCAGTTCTTC
CDR3 protein: CASRFTIAGSYNEQFF

J gene: TRBJ2-7
clone size: few
D gene: TRBD2
V gene: TRBV7-9
CDR3 DNA: TGTGCCAGCAGCTCCCACCTTATAGCGGGGGTCATATACGAGCAGTACTTC
CDR3 protein: CASSSHLIAGVIYEQYF